Here is one T cell receptor beta chain with its context. Antigen: not known. The V segment lost 2 bases and the J segment 8 bases; nucleotides outside the gene matches: 14. This CDR3 is 19 amino acids long. The germline V gene has CDR1 MNHEY and CDR2 SMNVEV (reference sequence). After template switching added a universal primer site, the resulting cDNA carried unique molecular identifiers. Each CDR3 protein gets one entry after TCRdb re-called the 5' RACE reads with MiXCR. The repertoire holds around 450,000 distinct CDR3 sequences, with about 14% as singletons. Every sampled donor was Caucasian and healthy. This entry belongs to a study of identical twins. Study conclusions and caveats: Because invariant MAIT and iNKT cells could be present, zero-insertion analyses could be partly confounded. Conclusions relied on cross-sectional statistical analysis, not following the same donors.

This sample also belongs to another study, concerning yellow fever vaccine responses in identical twins.

The rearrangement links TRBV27 to TRBJ2-1; 14 bases are a match to TRBD2. The clonotype comes from a young woman in good health. The sequenced sample consisted of CD4+ T cells sorted from blood. CDR3 sequence (DNA): TGTGCCAGCAGTTTACGACAGACTAGCGGGAGGGCAGGGTGGCATGAGCAGTTCTTC. As protein: CASSLRQTSGRAGWHEQFF.